This T cell receptor beta chain came from a study of cytomegalovirus exposure and HLA in healthy donors (dated by TCRdb to the late 2010s). Regarding the study in general: In an earlier analysis of some 550 of the donors, 250 to 300 Gb of sequence data and 90 million to 120 million unique TCR beta sequences from about 179 million T cells were reported. All discovery cohort repertoires had been generated on a single sequencing platform. On average, over 200,000 unique TCR beta nucleotide sequences were sequenced per donor among some 420 genotyped donors of the cohort, with approximately 18% of those sequences being non-productive. A later genetic analysis took genome-wide SNP genotypes for about 55% of the 666 donors and used that subset as a discovery cohort. The study used immunosequencing to profile the T cell repertoires of several hundred subjects and linked those repertoires to cytomegalovirus serostatus. Donor age, sex, ethnicity and CMV serostatus were compiled together with the repertoire data. Four or five DR-DQ haplotypes were treated as single units for association and clustering because of strong linkage in the cohort. Both class I and class II loci were covered by HLA typing, at four-digit resolution. An early release that covered some 640 HLA-typed donors contained 250 to 350 gigabases of sequencing data and 80 million or so unique TCR sequences. In the later analysis, no new phenotypic data were used to find candidate immune exposures; instead, reliance was placed on TCR beta sequences and their occurrence across donors. The number of typed donors differed by locus: roughly 629-640 for A, B, C, DRB1 and DQB1; 500 to 550 for DQA1; about 600 for DPA1; and around 470 for DPB1. In addition to the first cohort of 666 subjects, a separate validation cohort of some 120 different subjects was used. To decide whether each TCR beta V gene segment behaved as functional or pseudogenic, an earlier analysis of approximately 600 of the donors relied on high-throughput TCR beta sequencing. A later analysis re-examined previously published TCR beta repertoires from 610 or so donors and added high-resolution HLA genotyping to investigate patterns of TCR occurrence. The genetic ancestry cluster associated with self-reported Caucasian donors included around 76% of the 398 genotyped donors. The study aimed to test whether cataloging public T cell receptors could reveal signatures of past pathogen exposure. The study combined high-throughput TCR immunosequencing, statistical association of individual TCRs with disease status, and machine learning to predict cytomegalovirus infection status.

What the research found in general, with its limitations: In this cohort, only TCR beta chains were sequenced, and detectable features were limited by the absence of alpha or paired-chain data. A cluster of highly shared sequence variants was judged likely to be a technical artifact of the sequencing pipeline. Linkage disequilibrium might explain the correlated functional status among segregating V segments, but an unknown experimental factor could not be ruled out. Compared with equally common non-associated chains, HLA-associated TCR beta chains in a later analysis were more clonally expanded and had lower generation probabilities. A later analysis reported that several top co-occurrence clusters appeared linked to parvovirus B19, influenza, CMV and Epstein-Barr virus. In a later analysis, TCR association rates were found to vary across HLA loci, with the most associated TCRs seen for DRB1 alleles and the fewest for HLA-C alleles. The classifier was reported to diagnose cytomegalovirus status with high specificity and sensitivity in both the original and validation cohorts. Because some donors lacked HLA typing at each locus, the association tests relied only on the typed subset. Broadly in line with IMGT annotations, most TCR beta V segments showed up in productive rearrangements about 90% or about 30% of the time in an earlier analysis of several hundred of the donors. In vitro tests confirmed that a few of the cytomegalovirus-associated TCR beta chains recognize cytomegalovirus antigens. Compared with the approximately 710-donor mean, donors in an Asian-associated ancestry cluster had fewer N-insertions in productive TCRs, according to a later genetic analysis. The earlier analysis of fewer than 750 of the donors excluded about 16 rarely observed V segments, including chromosome 9 orphons, because counts were too low. The presence/absence analyses assumed that sequencing depth was roughly uniform across donors, and that assumption may not be true. An association between a missense DCLRE1C variant and V-gene and J-gene trimming of TCR beta chains was found in a later genetic analysis and replicated in an independent cohort. When HLA alleles, especially DR and DQ, strongly co-occurred, TCR associations were difficult to assign to individual alleles. A further reported finding was that TCR beta sequences accurately predicted the HLA-A and HLA-B alleles for most subjects in the first cohort. The only immune exposure information available for the cohort was CMV serostatus. Most CMV-associated TCR beta chains appeared to be HLA-restricted in a later analysis, and the HLA associations seemed to be driven largely by CMV exposure. The 87-base-pair reads could not distinguish some IMGT-functional V segments, including TRBV6-2 and TRBV6-3, so those segments were excluded. In a later analysis, around 17,000 TCR beta sequences were associated with specific HLA alleles at a false discovery rate of 0.05. While some public TCRs were present in many individuals, most TCR sequences turned up only very rarely across donors. The authors suggested that the approach could potentially be generalized to other disease states and immunological phenotypes. In the study, approximately 160 TCR beta chains were listed as associated with cytomegalovirus.

About this clone: Its antigen is currently not known. Per-base quality was not reported, and no clone a single base away is much larger than it.

The library was generated by the immunoSEQ multiplex PCR assay. The multiplex PCR relied on a mix of 60 forward primers for TCR Vbeta segments and 13 reverse primers for TCR Jbeta segments. Amplification of the CDR3 region of rearranged TCR beta genes was performed with a multiplex PCR assay on genomic DNA. The Illumina HiSeq System was used to sequence the amplified TCR beta libraries as 87-base-pair reads. Regarding the original processing steps: A later analysis tallied roughly 80 million unique TCR beta chains across the roughly 610 repertoires, and about 10 million of those chains were shared by two or more donors. Raw reads were error-corrected and collapsed into unique sequences with a nearest-neighbor algorithm that merged closely related sequences to remove PCR and sequencing errors. To assign V, D and J gene segments, CDR3 sequences were aligned to IMGT reference sequences. For a sequence to be retained, a match of at least six nucleotides to both a V gene segment and a J gene segment was required. A rearrangement was called productive if the CDR3 had no stop codons and remained in frame with V and J, and every other rearrangement was called non-productive. Following IMGT convention, CDR3 was defined as the stretch from the second conserved V-encoded cysteine to the conserved J-encoded phenylalanine. The earlier analysis of about 530 of the donors excluded any sequence lacking an unambiguous match to a single V gene segment. An earlier analysis of over 450 of the donors classified V segments as functional when productive rearrangements were above 56.7% and as segregating when the standard deviation between donors was above 5%. A statistical classification framework was built to diagnose cytomegalovirus status from the catalog of TCR beta chain sequences. A later analysis assigned V and J genes by comparing TCR nucleotide sequences with IMGT/GENE-DB human TR gene sequences. A later analysis assigned CDR3 sequences and most-parsimonious VDJ recombination scenarios with the TCRdist pipeline. In a later analysis, each TCR beta chain was defined by its CDR3 amino acid sequence together with its V-gene family, and reads lacking a unique V-gene family were excluded. As a way to deal with suspected cross-contamination and a sequencing artifact, a later analysis dropped hundreds of nucleotide sequences that were highly shared and had low generation probability. A later analysis calculated a clonal expansion index for each public chain from normalized within-repertoire ranks of inferred template counts. In a later analysis, generation probabilities were computed with a VDJ recombination model fitted to out-of-frame rearrangements, and the resulting probabilities were checked against IGoR. In a later analysis, TCR-TCR, TCR-HLA and TCR-CMV co-occurrence was scored with hypergeometric tests, and a repertoire-size bias correction was applied to TCR pairs. To estimate false discovery rates, a later analysis permuted the HLA or CMV assignments 20 times. In a later analysis, co-occurring TCRs were grouped using DBSCAN, and TCRdist sequence similarity was added for clustering within HLA-allele-positive subsets. Co-occurrence clustering excluded repertoires with fewer than 30,000 or more than 120,000 public chains, plus five with anomalous nucleotide sharing. Held by TCRdb, this immuneACCESS table contains in-frame sequences only and omits some clones. Under half of the omission traces to an unresolved V gene where checked; the cause of the rest is unknown. That table supplies the V and J calls and clone size; D and trimming were determined from the DNA. Present in this sample are 40,000 or so clones, approximately 75% of which were seen just once. Nearly 4% of the sample belongs to the ten largest clones.

The CDR3 contains 15 residues, cysteine and phenylalanine counted. The kept DNA is CDR3 alone, 45 bases in frame from the first base. The cohort was made up of approximately 670 healthy bone marrow donors. At the time of sampling, every cohort member was nominally healthy, though immune exposures that went unrecorded were likely present. The donor tested CMV seronegative, placing the donor among the 300 to 450 seronegative members of the cohort. A peripheral blood sample was collected from each donor, and TCR beta sequencing was performed on peripheral blood mononuclear cells. The Qiagen DNeasy Blood Extraction Kit was used to extract genomic DNA from the blood cell samples.

Recombination connected TRBV12-2 to TRBJ2-5; no check of the table's D call, TRBD2, against the DNA was made. TRBV12-2 is listed as a pseudogene. Sequenced sample: PBMCs. The TCR originated in a man aged 35-49 years in good health and CMV-seronegative. At the DNA level, the sequence is TGTGCAAGTCGCTTAGTGAGTAGCGCTCGTGAGACCCAGTACTTC. This yields the protein CASRLVSSARETQYF.